A single sample is the source of the 5 T cell receptor beta chains below, sequenced in a study of Graves' ophthalmopathy and Graves' hyperthyroidism. RNA served as the template for amplifying TCR beta CDR3 regions. Amplification began with first-round RT-PCR using HTBI primers, then second-round multiplex PCR was performed. TCRdb re-called the multiplex PCR reads with MiXCR, one entry per CDR3 protein. Of about 740,000 distinct CDR3 sequences detected, 40% appear once; the ten largest clones hold 40% to 55%. Sequenced: peripheral blood. These receptors were collected from an adult man with Graves' ophthalmopathy.

This clonotype occurred many times. V usage is TRBV7-2 and J usage is TRBJ1-2; no definite D call. Germline V gene data show CDR1 as SGHTA and CDR2 as FQGNSA. The CDR3 is 13 amino acids. Between the trimmed V and J ends, which lost 3 bases and 4 bases, there was a span of 9 bases. CDR3 DNA sequence: TGTGCCAGCAGCTTCGGACCGACCTATGGCTACACCTTC. This translates into CASSFGPTYGYTF.

This clonotype has more than one count but fewer than ten. J is TRBJ1-4 and V is TRBV13, with 10 bases lining up with TRBD1. The trim removed 4 bases at V and 8 bases at J, leaving 7 bases unmatched. Germline loops: CDR1 PRHDT, CDR2 FYEKMQ (reference sequence). The CDR3 totals 15 residues. Here the CDR3 reads CASSSGTGAAEKLFF. The DNA of the CDR3 is TGTGCCAGCAGCTCAGGGACAGGGGCAGCCGAAAAACTGTTTTTT.

The rearrangement links TRBV6-6 to TRBJ2-7, with 10 bases fitting TRBD1. CDR1 MNHNY and CDR2 SVGAGI come from the germline V gene (reference sequence). The CDR3 totals 14 residues. V trimming: 7 bases; J trimming: 4 bases; junction bases outside the gene matches: 7. This CDR3 reads CASTRQGAIYEQYF. The CDR3, as DNA: TGTGCCAGCACCCGACAGGGGGCAATTTACGAGCAGTACTTC.

This clonotype has just a few counts. CDR3 in amino acids: CASSSVQGRSEQYF. The CDR3 DNA reads TGTGCCAGCAGTAGTGTCCAGGGGCGCAGCGAGCAGTACTTC. The chain links TRBV7-9 to TRBJ2-7; D is possibly TRBD1 (6 bases). This CDR3 comprises 14 residues. V was cut by 6 bases and J by 6 bases, with 18 bases left in between. Per the germline V gene, CDR1 is SEHNR and CDR2 is FQNEAQ (reference sequence).

Remarks on this clonotype: This may be a read error: a much more frequent sequence differs by one nucleotide. The gene calls are TRBV29-1 and TRBJ1-1; D is undetermined. CDR1 SQVTM and CDR2 ANQGSEA come from the germline V gene. The CDR3 spans 11 residues. The CDR3 reads CSVRLNAEAFF. In DNA form, the CDR3 reads TGCAGCGTCAGGCTGAACGCTGAAGCTTTCTTT. The complete variable domain, with remaining parts taken from reference TRBV29-1 and TRBJ1-1, reads SAVISQKPSRDICQRGTSLTIQCQVDSQVTMMFWYRQQPGQSLTLIATANQGSEATYESGFVIDKFPISRPNLTFSTLTVSNMSPEDSSIYLCSVRLNAEAFFGQGTRLTVV.